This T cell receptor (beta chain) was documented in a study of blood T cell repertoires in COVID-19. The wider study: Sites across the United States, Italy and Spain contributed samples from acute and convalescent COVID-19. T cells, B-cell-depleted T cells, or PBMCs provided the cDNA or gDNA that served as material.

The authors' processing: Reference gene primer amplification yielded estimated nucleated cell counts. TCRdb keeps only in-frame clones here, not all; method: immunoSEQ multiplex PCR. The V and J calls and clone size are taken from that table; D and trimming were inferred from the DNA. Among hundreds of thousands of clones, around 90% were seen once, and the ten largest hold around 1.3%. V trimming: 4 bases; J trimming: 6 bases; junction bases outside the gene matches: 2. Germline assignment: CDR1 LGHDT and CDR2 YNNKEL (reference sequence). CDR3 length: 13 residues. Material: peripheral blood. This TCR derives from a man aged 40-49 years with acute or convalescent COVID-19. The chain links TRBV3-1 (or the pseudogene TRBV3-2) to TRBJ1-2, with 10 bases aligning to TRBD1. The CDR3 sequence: CASSRQGADGYTF. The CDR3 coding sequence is TGTGCCAGCAGCCGACAGGGGGCGGATGGCTACACCTTC.